This T cell receptor beta chain was recovered during a study of Graves' ophthalmopathy and Graves' hyperthyroidism. Certain patients were not enrolled. These were patients with other autoimmune diseases, uncontrolled infections, pregnancy or lactation. CDR3 length equals 15 residues. Per germline, CDR1 MDHEN and CDR2 SYDVKM. This clonotype was detected many times. The germline gene is not matched at one end of the junction; a read error may be the cause. CDR3 regions of TCR beta were amplified from RNA transcripts. Second-round multiplex PCR followed a first-round RT-PCR using HTBI primers. Via MiXCR, TCRdb re-called the multiplex PCR reads, giving one row per CDR3 protein. The sample includes 360,000 or so distinct CDR3 sequences, 18% of them seen just once.

Sequencing used peripheral blood. The rearrangement joins TRBV28 to TRBJ2-5; 11 bases match TRBD2. The sequence was collected from a woman aged 18-29 years with Graves' ophthalmopathy. DNA for the CDR3: TGTGCCAGCAAATCGACTACTAGCGGGAGAGAGGCCCAGTACTTC. Amino acid sequence: CASKSTTSGREAQYF.